A selection of T cell receptor beta chains follows, all from one sample in a study of cytomegalovirus exposure and HLA in healthy donors. Only in-frame clones appear in the TCRdb table, and some are missing; sequencing was by immunoSEQ multiplex PCR. In the table there are under 120,000 clones, roughly 70% of which are singletons. Sequencing used PBMCs. The receptors originated from a man aged 35 to 55 in good health and CMV-seropositive. CDR3s include the opening cysteine and the closing phenylalanine or tryptophan. Each record gives: CDR3 protein, CDR3 DNA, D gene, J gene, V gene, clone size. D genes are given only for firm matches. Size values are once, few and many counts, or a class for expanded clones, and some rows have none.

CASSQGTSEKLFF,TGCGCCAGCAGCCAAGGAACAAGTGAAAAACTGTTTTTT,.,TRBJ1-4,TRBV4-1,few
CASSSNTGGRTEAFF,TGTGCCAGCAGTTCCAACACAGGGGGCCGGACTGAAGCTTTCTTT,TRBD1,TRBJ1-1,TRBV6-5,.
CASSRRAPAGNIQYF,TGTGCCAGCAGCCGCCGGGCCCCGGCGGGAAACATTCAGTACTTC,.,TRBJ2-4,TRBV28,.
CASSPRCGTGKSDEQFF,TGTGCCAGCAGCCCCCGTTGCGGGACAGGGAAGAGTGATGAGCAGTTCTTC,.,TRBJ2-1,TRBV21-1,.
CASRQGNQPQHF,TGTGCCAGCAGACAGGGAAATCAGCCCCAGCATTTT,.,TRBJ1-5,TRBV6-1,.
CASSSGRRELFF,TGTGCCAGCAGCTCGGGACGGAGGGAACTGTTTTTT,.,TRBJ1-4,TRBV5-6,.
CASSPYNIYRERREETQYF,TGCGCCAGCAGCCCTTATAACATCTACCGGGAGAGGAGGGAAGAGACCCAGTACTTC,.,TRBJ2-5,TRBV4-1,.
CASSLTQISGYNEQFF,TGCGCCAGCAGCCTAACACAGATTAGCGGTTACAATGAGCAGTTCTTC,.,TRBJ2-1,TRBV4-3,.
CASSTSVNTGELFF,TGTGCCAGCAGCACTAGCGTCAACACCGGGGAGCTGTTTTTT,TRBD2,TRBJ2-2,TRBV11-2,.
CASSLGAGGIEAFF,TGTGCCAGCAGCTTAGGGGCAGGGGGGATTGAAGCTTTCTTT,TRBD1,TRBJ1-1,TRBV11-2,.
CASSTGYQRNTEAFF,TGCGCCAGCAGCACAGGATATCAGCGGAACACTGAAGCTTTCTTT,.,TRBJ1-1,TRBV10-2,few
CASSLTGAFTDTQYF,TGTGCCAGCAGCTTAACGGGGGCCTTCACAGATACGCAGTATTTT,.,TRBJ2-3,TRBV7-3,few
CASSADWGTGGDGYTF,TGTGCCAGCAGCGCCGACTGGGGGACAGGGGGCGATGGCTACACCTTC,TRBD1,TRBJ1-2,TRBV13,.
CASRSGTGAGTDTQYF,TGTGCCAGCAGATCCGGGACAGGGGCCGGCACAGATACGCAGTATTTT,TRBD1,TRBJ2-3,TRBV2,.
CATSGGWGNQPQHF,TGTGCCACCTCGGGGGGATGGGGCAATCAGCCCCAGCATTTT,.,TRBJ1-5,TRBV28,.
CATTAGNTEAFF,TGTGCCACCACAGCGGGAAACACTGAAGCTTTCTTT,.,TRBJ1-1,TRBV19,.
CASIDAGSGNTIYF,TGTGCCAGTATAGACGCGGGCTCTGGAAACACCATATATTTT,.,TRBJ1-3,TRBV2,.
CASSPRLENEQFF,TGTGCCAGCAGCCCCCGACTGGAAAATGAGCAGTTCTTC,.,TRBJ2-1,TRBV7-9,.
CASSVAGEDTEAFF,TGTGCCAGCAGCGTAGCGGGGGAGGACACTGAAGCTTTCTTT,.,TRBJ1-1,TRBV9,.
CSAAPTGGHEQYF,TGCAGCGCTGCACCGACAGGGGGCCACGAGCAGTACTTC,TRBD1,TRBJ2-7,TRBV29-1,.